This entry features one T cell receptor beta chain sequence. The sample comes from a study of T cell changes during pregnancy in multiple sclerosis. Sequenced by immunoSEQ multiplex PCR; TCRdb stores in-frame clones only, minus some. The sample holds about 60,000 clones; roughly nine tenths are singletons and the top ten take 0.65% to 1%. The CDR3 covers 15 residues. The germline V gene encodes CDR1 MNHEY and CDR2 SVGAGI. V trimming: 4 bases; J trimming: 2 bases; junction bases outside the gene matches: 8. The sample was peripheral blood, taken before pregnancy. This TCR came from a female donor with multiple sclerosis, enrolled in a pregnancy study. This chain connects TRBV6-5 to TRBJ2-7; TRBD2 matches 7 bases. The CDR3 loop is CASSFRAGLAYEQYF. CDR3 nucleotide sequence: TGTGCCAGCAGTTTCCGAGCGGGGCTAGCCTACGAGCAGTACTTC.